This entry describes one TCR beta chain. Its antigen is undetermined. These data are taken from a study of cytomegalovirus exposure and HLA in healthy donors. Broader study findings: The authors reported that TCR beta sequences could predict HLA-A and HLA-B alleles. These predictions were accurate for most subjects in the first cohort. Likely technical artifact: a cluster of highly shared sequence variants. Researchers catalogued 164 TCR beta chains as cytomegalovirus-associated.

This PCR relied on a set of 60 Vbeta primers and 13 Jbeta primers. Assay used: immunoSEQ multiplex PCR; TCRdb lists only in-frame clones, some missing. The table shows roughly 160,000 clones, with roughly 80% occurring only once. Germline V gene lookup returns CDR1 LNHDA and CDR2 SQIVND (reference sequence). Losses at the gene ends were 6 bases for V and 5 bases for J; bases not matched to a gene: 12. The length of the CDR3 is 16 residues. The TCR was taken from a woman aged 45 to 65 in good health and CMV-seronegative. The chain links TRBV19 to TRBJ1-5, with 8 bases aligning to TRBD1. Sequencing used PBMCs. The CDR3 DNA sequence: TGTGCCAGTAGGCCCGACAGGGGCCGTAGGGATCAGCCCCAGCATTTT. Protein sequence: CASRPDRGRRDQPQHF.